The clone carrying this TCR beta chain showed up just a few times. Its antigen is unidentified. The data stem from a study of early T cells in non-severe SARS-CoV-2 infection. Overall study: Bulk RNA taken from unsorted whole blood was sequenced, leaving chains unpaired.

Overall study results and limits: Clonotype matching in VDJdb favored anti-spike CD8 responses and did not capture private and CD4 specificities.

Molecules of cDNA were individually given unique molecular identifiers that were attached to them. Each CDR3 protein gets one entry after TCRdb re-called the 5' RACE reads with MiXCR. Here the sample spans about 62,000 distinct CDR3 sequences, 8.5% to 9.5% being singletons. The germline V gene has CDR1 WNHNN and CDR2 SYGVQD (reference sequence). V was cut by 5 bases and J by 8 bases, with 12 bases left in between. The length of the CDR3 is 13 residues. The sequenced sample consisted of whole blood. The rearrangement uses TRBV10-1 and TRBJ1-4; no clear D. This receptor was identified in an adult who was a healthcare worker with PCR-confirmed SARS-CoV-2 infection or an uninfected control (not recorded which). The DNA for the CDR3 is TGCGCCAGCAGTCCCGAAACAAGGGAAAAACTGTTTTTT. Its protein is CASSPETREKLFF.